Shown below are 20 T cell receptor beta chains from a single sample sequenced in a study of blood T cell repertoires in COVID-19. Measured with immunoSEQ multiplex PCR; TCRdb has only the in-frame clones, and not every one. The table shows about 90,000 clones, with 90% to 95% occurring only once. Sequenced input: peripheral blood. These receptors all stem from a human donor with active COVID-19. The donor label of this sample is uncertain.

The CDR3 is CASGGKGSPLHF. Here the CDR3 DNA reads TGTGCCAGCGGAGGAAAGGGTTCACCCCTCCACTTT. The genes are TRBV27 and TRBJ1-6; the D is unclear. Germline CDR1 reads MNHEY; CDR2 reads SMNVEV (reference sequence). The CDR3 contains 12 residues. V shed 8 bases and J shed 9 bases, with 11 bases lying between them.

The J gene is TRBJ2-1, the V gene TRBV27, with 7 bases identical to TRBD2. Germline CDR1 is MNHEY and CDR2 is SMNVEV (reference sequence). CDR3 size: 14 residues. Unmatched junction bases numbered 4, after V lost 1 base and J lost 7 bases. CDR3 sequence (DNA): TGTGCCAGCAGTTTATATACCGGGGGGAATGAGCAGTTCTTC. The encoded protein is CASSLYTGGNEQFF.

The gene calls are TRBV5-1 and TRBJ1-1, with 9 nucleotides matching TRBD1. The length of the CDR3 is 15 residues. Looked up from germline, CDR1 is SGHRS and CDR2 is YFSETQ. V shed 4 bases and J 0 bases; nucleotides not matched to a gene: 4. CDR3 sequence: CASSGGQGMNTEAFF. Written as DNA, the CDR3 is TGCGCCAGCAGCGGCGGACAGGGGATGAACACTGAAGCTTTCTTT.

This clone was found once. The V gene is TRBV11-2, the J gene TRBJ1-3, with D hard to call. This CDR3 is built from 14 residues. V dropped 3 bases and J dropped 0 bases, with 6 bases sitting between them. The germline gives CDR1 SGHAT, CDR2 FQNNGV. CDR3 protein: CASSFQNSGNTIYF. CDR3 DNA sequence: TGTGCCAGCAGCTTTCAGAACTCTGGAAACACCATATATTTT.

The chain combines TRBV19 with TRBJ1-2, with TRBD1 as a possible D gene (5 bases). V shed 5 bases and J shed 7 bases, with 23 bases lying between them. The CDR3 extends over 16 amino acids. Per germline, CDR1 LNHDA and CDR2 SQIVND (reference sequence). CDR3 region: CASSCPSVRVRCGYTF. As DNA, the CDR3 is TGTGCCAGTAGTTGTCCCTCGGTCAGGGTGCGGTGTGGCTACACCTTC.

The chain has TRBV5-1 and TRBJ1-3, with TRBD1 identical over 8 bases. The CDR3 is 15 amino acids. The germline V gene encodes CDR1 SGHRS and CDR2 YFSETQ. The V segment lost 4 bases and the J segment 0 bases; nucleotides outside the gene matches: 3. The CDR3 spells CASSTDRDSGNTIYF. The CDR3 nucleotides are TGCGCCAGCAGCACGGACAGGGACTCTGGAAACACCATATATTTT.

V is TRBV3-1 (or the pseudogene TRBV3-2) and J is TRBJ2-3, with D possibly being TRBD1 (6 bases). Between the trimmed V and J ends, which lost 4 bases and 0 bases, there was a span of 14 bases. The CDR3 contains 16 residues. Germline CDR1 LGHDT, CDR2 YNNKEL (reference sequence). CDR3 in amino acids: CASSPRQASSTDTQYF. DNA of the CDR3: TGTGCCAGCAGCCCCAGACAGGCTTCTAGCACAGATACGCAGTATTTT.

The chain is built from TRBV15 and TRBJ2-7, with a possible D match to TRBD1 (6 bases). Germline CDR1 LNHNV, CDR2 YYDKDF (reference sequence). The CDR3 is 14 amino acids. With 4 bases removed from V and 2 bases from J, the gap between germline ends came to 12 bases. CDR3 amino acids: CATSNGQGPYEQYF. The CDR3 bases are TGTGCCACCAGCAATGGTCAGGGGCCCTACGAGCAGTACTTC.

The chain's CDR3 is CASSQDIGIAPLESYEQYF. CDR3 nucleotide sequence: TGCGCCAGCAGCCAAGATATCGGGATAGCACCCCTCGAGTCCTACGAGCAGTACTTC. This chain connects TRBV4-3 to TRBJ2-7, with a tentative D call TRBD2 (5 bases). V lost 0 bases to trimming and J lost 1 base, with 22 bases between them. CDR3 length: 19 residues. Per germline, CDR1 LGHNA and CDR2 YSLEER.

This chain links TRBV5-1 with TRBJ1-2; possible D gene TRBD1, 6 bases. This CDR3 comprises 14 residues. The germline V gene encodes CDR1 SGHRS and CDR2 YFSETQ. Trimming shortened V by 5 bases and J by 3 bases, and 14 bases separated the two germline ends. The CDR3 DNA is TGCGCCAGCAGACGGGACACAAGTTACTATGGCTACACCTTC. Protein: CASRRDTSYYGYTF.

The chain uses TRBV6-5 and TRBJ2-1; 8 bases are shared with TRBD1. The CDR3 length is 14 residues. After removal of 2 bases from V and 10 bases from J, the junction contained 7 bases not matched to a gene. Per germline, CDR1 MNHEY and CDR2 SVGAGI. The chain's CDR3 is CASSYQQGAGEQFF. The CDR3 DNA reads as TGTGCCAGCAGTTACCAGCAGGGGGCAGGGGAGCAGTTCTTC.

The CDR3 here is CASSQVAGGPDNEQFF. The CDR3, as DNA: TGTGCCAGCAGCCAAGTCGCGGGGGGGCCGGACAATGAGCAGTTCTTC. This sequence joins TRBV3-1 (or the pseudogene TRBV3-2) and TRBJ2-1; 9 bases fit TRBD2. Germline trimming cut 1 base from V and 5 bases from J; bases unmatched to any gene: 6. This CDR3 contains 16 residues. Germline V gene sequence: CDR1 LGHDT, CDR2 YNNKEL (reference sequence).

The V and J genes are TRBV6-1 and TRBJ2-2, with 7 bases lining up with TRBD1. CDR3 length equals 16 residues. After removal of 1 base from V and 3 bases from J, the junction contained 5 bases not matched to a gene. Germline loops: CDR1 MNHNS, CDR2 SASEGT. The CDR3 DNA reads as TGTGCCAGCAGTGAAGAAGCAGGGGGATACACCGGGGAGCTGTTTTTT. Translating it yields CASSEEAGGYTGELFF.

CDR3 DNA: TGTGCCAGCAGCTTAAGCGGACCGGGGGGAATCGATGAGCAGTTCTTC. Encoded protein: CASSLSGPGGIDEQFF. The chain joins TRBV11-2 to TRBJ2-1, with 7 bases aligning to TRBD2. Germline trimming cut 2 bases from V and 8 bases from J; bases unmatched to any gene: 12. Germline-derived CDR1 and CDR2 are SGHAT and FQNNGV. This CDR3 has 16 residues.

The rearrangement joins TRBV7-9 to TRBJ1-3, with D maybe TRBD1 (5 bases). V was pared by 5 bases and J by 4 bases, with 12 bases between. Germline V lookup: CDR1 SEHNR, CDR2 FQNEAQ (reference sequence). The CDR3 has 14 amino acids. CDR3 residues: CASSEVGGGNTIYF. For the CDR3, the DNA is TGTGCCAGCAGCGAAGTCGGGGGGGGAAACACCATATATTTT.

The chain links TRBV4-1 to TRBJ1-4; possibly TRBD1 for D (6 bases). Trimming pared 4 bases from V and 5 bases from J, leaving 11 bases between. In germline, CDR1 is MGHRA, CDR2 YSYEKL. CDR3 size: 14 residues. In DNA, the CDR3 is TGCGCCAGCAGCCCACGGACAGACAATGAAAAACTGTTTTTT. Translated: CASSPRTDNEKLFF.

The chain is built from TRBV7-2 and TRBJ2-7, with 8 nucleotides matching TRBD2. CDR1 is SGHTA and CDR2 is FQGNSA in the germline V gene. V dropped 6 bases and J dropped 6; count of bases not matched to a gene: 13. The CDR3 is 15 amino acids. The CDR3 DNA reads as TGTGCCAGCAGTCCATTATCGAGCGGGGGCGGCGAGCAGTACTTC. It encodes CASSPLSSGGGEQYF.

This chain links TRBV7-9 with TRBJ2-3, with TRBD1 identical over 8 bases. Trimming cost V 4 bases and J 6 bases; bases outside gene matches: 12. The CDR3 covers 16 residues. The germline V gene has CDR1 SEHNR and CDR2 FQNEAQ (reference sequence). The CDR3: CASSYDRGYEADTQYF. The CDR3 region has the DNA TGTGCCAGCAGCTATGACAGGGGATACGAAGCTGATACGCAGTATTTT. Full variable domain (remainder filled in from reference TRBV7-9 and TRBJ2-3): DTGVSQNPRHKITKRGQNVTFRCDPISEHNRLYWYRQTLGQGPEFLTYFQNEAQLEKSRLLSDRFSAERPKGSFSTLEIQRTEQGDSAMYLCASSYDRGYEADTQYFGPGTRLTVL.

This clone was counted once. The rearrangement links TRBV20-1 to TRBJ2-1, with 9 nucleotides matching TRBD1. Germline trimming cut 3 bases from V and 6 bases from J; bases unmatched to any gene: 12. Germline-derived CDR1 and CDR2 are DFQATT and SNEGSKA (reference sequence). CDR3 length equals 16 residues. The CDR3 is CSASEAGQGTFNEQFF. CDR3 in DNA: TGCAGTGCTAGTGAGGCGGGACAGGGTACGTTCAATGAGCAGTTCTTC.

This clone was recorded once. The rearrangement uses TRBV27 and TRBJ2-1, with TRBD2 matching 12 bases. The CDR3 length is 17 residues. The germline gives CDR1 MNHEY, CDR2 SMNVEV (reference sequence). Trimming removed 6 bases from V and 6 bases from J; junction bases left unmatched: 12. CDR3 sequence (DNA): TGTGCCAGCAGAACTACTAGCGGGGGGCCCGAGTCCAATGAGCAGTTCTTC. As protein: CASRTTSGGPESNEQFF.